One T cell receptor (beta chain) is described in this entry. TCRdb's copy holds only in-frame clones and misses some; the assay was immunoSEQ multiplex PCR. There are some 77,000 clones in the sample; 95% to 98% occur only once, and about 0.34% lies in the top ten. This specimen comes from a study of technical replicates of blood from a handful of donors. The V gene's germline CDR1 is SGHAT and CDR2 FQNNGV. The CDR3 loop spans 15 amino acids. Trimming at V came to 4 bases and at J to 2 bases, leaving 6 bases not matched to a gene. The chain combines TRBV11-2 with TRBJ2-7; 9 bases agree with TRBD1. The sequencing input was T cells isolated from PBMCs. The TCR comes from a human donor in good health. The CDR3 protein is CASSSPGTGTYEQYF. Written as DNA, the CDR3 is TGTGCCAGCAGCTCGCCAGGGACAGGGACCTACGAGCAGTACTTC.